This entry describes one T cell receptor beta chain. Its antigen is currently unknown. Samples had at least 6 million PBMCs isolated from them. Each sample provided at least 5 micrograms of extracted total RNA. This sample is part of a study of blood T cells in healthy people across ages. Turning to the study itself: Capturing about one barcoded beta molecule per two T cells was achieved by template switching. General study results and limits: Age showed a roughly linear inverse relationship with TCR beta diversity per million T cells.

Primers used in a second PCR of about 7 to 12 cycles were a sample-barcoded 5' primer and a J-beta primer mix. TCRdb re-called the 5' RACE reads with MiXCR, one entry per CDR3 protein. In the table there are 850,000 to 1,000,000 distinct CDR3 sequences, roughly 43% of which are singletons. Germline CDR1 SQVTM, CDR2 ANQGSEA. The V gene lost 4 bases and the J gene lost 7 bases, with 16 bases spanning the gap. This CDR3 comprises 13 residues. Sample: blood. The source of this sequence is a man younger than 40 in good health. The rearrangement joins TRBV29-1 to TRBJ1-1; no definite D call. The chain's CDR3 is CSVVPKTVGEAFF. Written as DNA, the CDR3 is TGCAGCGTTGTCCCGAAAACCGTTGGTGAAGCTTTCTTT.